This paragraph covers one TCR beta chain sequence. Its target is not known. The data were produced by immunoSEQ multiplex PCR, yet TCRdb's version contains in-frame clones alone and is incomplete. The table has 90,000 to 95,000 clones, approximately 95% seen once. Germline loops: CDR1 SGHRS, CDR2 YFSETQ. Trimming at V came to 0 bases and at J to 1 base, leaving 8 bases not matched to a gene. The CDR3 extends over 17 amino acids. This record belongs to a study of graft-versus-host responses after intestinal transplantation. Study as a whole: Transplantation in recipients was multivisceral, liver-intestinal, or isolated intestinal. For around 3 years after anti-thymocyte globulin induction, all recipients took tacrolimus and steroids.

This receptor was obtained from a human donor who received an intestinal transplant. The chain carries TRBV5-1 and TRBJ1-1, with 8 bases lining up with TRBD1. This material consisted of unstimulated CD8+ T cells sorted from spleen or lymph node cells, taken before intestinal transplant. CDR3 coding DNA: TGCGCCAGCAGCTTGGTCGCCCAGGGGGCTTGGAACACTGAAGCTTTCTTT. Translating gives CASSLVAQGAWNTEAFF.